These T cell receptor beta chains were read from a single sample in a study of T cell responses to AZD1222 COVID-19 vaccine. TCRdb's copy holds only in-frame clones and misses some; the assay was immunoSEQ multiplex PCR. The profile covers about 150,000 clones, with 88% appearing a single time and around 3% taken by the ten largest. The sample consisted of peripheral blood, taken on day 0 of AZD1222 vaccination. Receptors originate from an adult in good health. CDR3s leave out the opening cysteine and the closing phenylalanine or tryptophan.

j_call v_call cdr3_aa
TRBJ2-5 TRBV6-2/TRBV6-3 ASSRWPQETQY
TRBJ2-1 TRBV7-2 ASSPSGGVYNEQF
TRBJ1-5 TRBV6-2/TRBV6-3 ASSRFNNQPQH
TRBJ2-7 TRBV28 ASRPTGSGGGEQY
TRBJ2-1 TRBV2 ASSLGGGDYNEQF
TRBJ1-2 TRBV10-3 AISEKGSSDGYT
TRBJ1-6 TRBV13 ASSQNAGARYNSPLH
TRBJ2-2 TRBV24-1 ATSDRYTGELF
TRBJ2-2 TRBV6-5 ASSRDWSSTGELF
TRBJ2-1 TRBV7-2 ASSPKTAGGAQAGEQF
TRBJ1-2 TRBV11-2 ASSSEGGGYT